Each of the 10 T cell receptor beta chains below was sequenced from the same sample in a study of OX40 agonist ivuxolimab in advanced cancers. Profiled with immunoSEQ multiplex PCR; TCRdb holds only in-frame clones, not every one. The sample has 30,000 to 40,000 clones, approximately 80% seen once. The sample was CD4+ or CD8+ T cells sorted from blood, taken in a trial of the OX40 agonist ivuxolimab. Receptor source: an adult with an advanced solid tumor such as melanoma, head and neck, liver or kidney cancer.

The chain carries TRBV2 and TRBJ1-1; D remains unclear. Deletions cut 8 bases from V and 1 base from J, with 14 bases between. This CDR3 has 14 residues. CDR1 is SNHLY, CDR2 FYNNEI, per germline. CDR3: CASRYSISNTEAFF. CDR3 DNA sequence: TGTGCCAGCCGTTACAGCATTTCGAACACTGAAGCTTTCTTT.

The chain recombines TRBV11-2 with TRBJ1-1; TRBD1 might be the D (6 bases). Germline CDR1 reads SGHAT; CDR2 reads FQNNGV. The CDR3 contains 15 residues. Trimming pared 5 bases from V and 6 bases from J, leaving 19 bases between. CDR3 nucleotides: TGTGCCAGCAGCCGGAGGGGGGCTTCCGACGCTGAAGCTTTCTTT. This encodes CASSRRGASDAEAFF.

The V call is TRBV28, the J call TRBJ2-7; 11 bases match TRBD2. V dropped 2 bases and J dropped 3; count of bases not matched to a gene: 6. Germline loops: CDR1 MDHEN, CDR2 SYDVKM. The CDR3 is made up of 16 amino acids. The CDR3 DNA is TGTGCCAGCAGTTTAGCAGGGACTAGCGGTTACTACGAGCAGTACTTC. This sequence encodes CASSLAGTSGYYEQYF.

This sequence joins TRBV9 and TRBJ2-1; D is possibly TRBD1 (7 bases). Germline V gene sequence: CDR1 SGDLS, CDR2 YYNGEE. Trimming left V 0 bases short and J 4 bases short, with 14 bases between. This CDR3 has 16 amino acids. In DNA form, the CDR3 reads TGTGCCAGCAGCGTAGCAGGAGGGGGCGGTTACAATGAGCAGTTCTTC. It yields the protein CASSVAGGGGYNEQFF. The variable domain in full, with the rest retrieved from reference TRBV9 and TRBJ2-1, is DSGVTQTPKHLITATGQRVTLRCSPRSGDLSVYWYQQSLDQGLQFLIQYYNGEERAKGNILERFSAQQFPDLHSELNLSSLELGDSALYFCASSVAGGGGYNEQFFGPGTRLTVL.

The chain links TRBV7-9 to TRBJ1-2, with a weak D call TRBD1 (5 bases). Trimming shortened V by 1 base and J by 6 bases, and 9 bases separated the two germline ends. This CDR3 region has 13 residues. From germline, CDR1 is SEHNR and CDR2 FQNEAQ (reference sequence). The CDR3 DNA is TGTGCCAGCAGCTTAGGGGGGATCCATGGCTACACCTTC. Translating gives CASSLGGIHGYTF.

The genes are TRBV5-6 and TRBJ1-2; TRBD1 matches at 8 bases. Looked up from germline, CDR1 is SGHDT and CDR2 is YYEEEE. This CDR3 has 16 residues. Trimming removed 3 bases from V and 4 bases from J; junction bases left unmatched: 11. CDR3 sequence: CASSWTPSGGAYGYTF. The CDR3 DNA reads as TGTGCCAGCAGCTGGACTCCCTCAGGGGGCGCCTATGGCTACACCTTC.

The chain uses TRBV30 and TRBJ1-1, with D possibly matching TRBD1 (5 bases). CDR1 is GTSNPN, CDR2 SVGIG, per germline (reference sequence). V lost 1 base and J 5 bases, leaving 14 bases between the germline ends. This CDR3 is built from 14 residues. CDR3 residues: CAWSGGGYETEAFF. The CDR3 DNA reads as TGTGCCTGGAGTGGGGGGGGATATGAAACTGAAGCTTTCTTT. The whole variable domain, filled in from reference TRBV30 and TRBJ1-1, reads SQTIHQWPATLVQPVGSPLSLECTVEGTSNPNLYWYRQAAGRGLQLLFYSVGIGQISSEVPQNLSASRPQDRQFILSSKKLLLSDSGFYLCAWSGGGYETEAFFGQGTRLTVV.

J is TRBJ1-2 and V is TRBV6-5; the match to TRBD1 covers 7 bases. CDR3 length: 15 residues. V was pared by 5 bases and J by 2 bases, with 8 bases of the junction left unmatched. The V gene's germline CDR1 is MNHEY and CDR2 SVGAGI. In nucleotides, the CDR3 is TGTGCCAGCAGTCGGACAGGAATAACCAACTATGGCTACACCTTC. Its protein is CASSRTGITNYGYTF.

The chain has TRBV2 and TRBJ2-2, with TRBD2 as a possible D gene (5 bases). CDR1 and CDR2 from the germline V gene are SNHLY and FYNNEI. The CDR3 contains 13 residues. Trimming cost V 6 bases and J 6 bases, with 11 bases left between them. In DNA, the CDR3 is TGTGCCAGCAGATCTAGCCCCGCCGGGGAGCTGTTTTTT. The encoded protein is CASRSSPAGELFF.

This sequence joins TRBV6-6 and TRBJ1-1; D gene ambiguous. The V and J ends lost 6 bases and 1 base respectively, with 9 bases between them. CDR3 length: 13 residues. CDR1 and CDR2 (germline): MNHNY, SVGAGI (reference sequence). CDR3 in DNA: TGTGCCAGCAGCAGCGACACGAACACTGAAGCTTTCTTT. Translated, it gives CASSSDTNTEAFF.